A selection of T cell receptor beta chains follows, all from one sample in a study of chemoradiotherapy in HPV16-positive cancers. Libraries were prepared by immunoSEQ multiplex PCR; TCRdb keeps only in-frame clonotypes and omits some of them. The sample contains about 12,000 clones, around three fifths of which appear only once. This sample was gathered from a patient who underwent chemoradiotherapy. The receptors derive from a human donor with HPV-associated anogenital cancer. The CDR3 runs from the conserved cysteine through the conserved F or W. A D gene is named only where the DNA matches it firmly. Not all rows give a size; the values are once, few, many and, for expanded clones, a class.

v_gene	j_gene	abundance	d_gene	CDR3nt	CDR3aa
TRBV11-1	TRBJ1-3	-	TRBD1	TGTGCCAGCAGCTTTTCGGGACAGCGAAACACCATATATTTT	CASSFSGQRNTIYF
TRBV6-5	TRBJ2-6	few	-	TGTGCCAGCAGCAGCTCTGGGGCCAACGTCCTGACTTTC	CASSSSGANVLTF
TRBV30	TRBJ1-2	few	-	TGTGCGTCCCAGGAGAACTATGGCTACACCTTC	CASQENYGYTF
TRBV28	TRBJ2-2	-	-	TGTGCCAGCAGTTTTAACGCAGGGGCCGGGGAGCTGTTTTTT	CASSFNAGAGELFF
TRBV10-3	TRBJ1-6	-	-	TGTGCCATCAGTGAGTCAGGAGGGGTGAGATATAATTCACCCCTCCACTTT	CAISESGGVRYNSPLHF
TRBV30	TRBJ2-7	-	TRBD1	TGTGCCTGGAGTGTGACAGGGGGCTACGAGCAGTACTTC	CAWSVTGGYEQYF
TRBV19	TRBJ1-5	-	-	TGTGCCAGTAGTATAGGCCGGGACCTTAGCAATCAGCCCCAGCATTTT	CASSIGRDLSNQPQHF
TRBV7-2	TRBJ2-7	-	TRBD1	TGTGCCAGCAGCTTAAGCCGGGACAGAATCTACGAGCAGTACTTC	CASSLSRDRIYEQYF
TRBV28	TRBJ2-5	-	-	TGTGCCAGCAGCCAAGGACAGTCCGCCTACTTC	CASSQGQSAYF
TRBV7-2	TRBJ1-2	-	-	TGTGCCAGCAGCTTAGATCTCCAGGGCTACCCTCACTTC	CASSLDLQGYPHF
TRBV7-9	TRBJ2-2	-	-	TGTGCCAGCAGCTTAATAGACCCCGAGGGCACCGGGGAGCTGTTTTTT	CASSLIDPEGTGELFF
TRBV7-2	TRBJ1-2	few	-	TGTGCCAGCAGCTTAGACCTTTATGGCTACACCTTC	CASSLDLYGYTF
TRBV2	TRBJ1-2	-	-	TGTGCCAGCAGCGGGTGGGGGTATACGGGCTACACCTTC	CASSGWGYTGYTF
TRBV28	TRBJ2-7	-	TRBD1	TGTGCCAGCAGTTTTCCCGGGACAGCCTACGAGCAGTACTTC	CASSFPGTAYEQYF
TRBV9	TRBJ1-2	few	-	TGTGCCAGCAGCGCTACAGGGACGGACTATGGCTACACCTTC	CASSATGTDYGYTF
TRBV28	TRBJ1-5	-	TRBD1	TGTGCCAGCAGTGGGACAGGGGAGGTTCAGCCCCAGCATTTT	CASSGTGEVQPQHF
TRBV7-9	TRBJ2-7	few	-	TGTGCCAGCAGCCCAGACCGGGTCCCCTACGAGCAGTACTTC	CASSPDRVPYEQYF
TRBV7-2	TRBJ2-2	once	-	TGTGCCAGCAGCAAGGACAGACCAGTCACCGGGGAGCTGTTTTTT	CASSKDRPVTGELFF
TRBV7-7	TRBJ2-1	few	-	TGTGCTAGCAGCTTACTGGGCGAGTACAATGAGCAGTTCTTC	CASSLLGEYNEQFF
TRBV7-3	TRBJ2-3	-	-	TGTGCCAGCAGCTTATCGGGGGGCCTGGATACGCAGTATTTT	CASSLSGGLDTQYF
TRBV7-8	TRBJ1-1	-	-	TGTGCCAGCAGCCTTCTAAGGAGCACTGAAGCTTTCTTT	CASSLLRSTEAFF
TRBV6-6	TRBJ2-7	-	TRBD2	TGTGCCAGCAGTTCACGGGGGGGCAGAGCGTACTACGAGCAGTACTTC	CASSSRGGRAYYEQYF
TRBV18	TRBJ2-5	-	TRBD2	TGTGCCAGCTCACCACCGTATAGCGGGGGATCAGAGACCCAGTACTTC	CASSPPYSGGSETQYF
TRBV18	TRBJ2-5	-	TRBD2	TGTGCCAGCTCACCCCCCCTAGCGGGGGTGAGAGAGACCCAGTACTTC	CASSPPLAGVRETQYF
TRBV6-5	TRBJ1-2	-	-	TGTGCCAGCAGCCGGCGGACGAACTATGGCTACACCTTC	CASSRRTNYGYTF
TRBV5-4	TRBJ1-6	few	TRBD1	TGTGCCAGCAGCTTCGACAGGGTTTCTTCACCCCTCCACTTT	CASSFDRVSSPLHF
TRBV5-1	TRBJ2-1	once	-	TGCGCCAGCAGCTTGGAGGCAGGTTCCGCCTACAATGAGCAGTTCTTC	CASSLEAGSAYNEQFF
TRBV2	TRBJ2-5	-	TRBD2	TGTGCCAGCGGGGAGCGGGGCCTTCAAGAGACCCAGTACTTC	CASGERGLQETQYF
TRBV6-5	TRBJ1-3	-	-	TGTGCCAGCAGCACACCCGGACAGGGAAACACCATATATTTT	CASSTPGQGNTIYF
TRBV5-6	TRBJ1-5	-	-	TGTGCCAGCAGCTCGCAGTCGCAGGGGCGTAGGGCCCAGCATTTT	CASSSQSQGRRAQHF
TRBV7-2	TRBJ1-5	-	-	TGTGCCAGCAGCTTAGCTACCAATCAGCCCCAGCATTTT	CASSLATNQPQHF
TRBV15	TRBJ2-7	-	-	TGTGCCACCAGCAGAGGCCCCGTCAGCCCAGACTACGAGCAGTACTTC	CATSRGPVSPDYEQYF
TRBV19	TRBJ1-2	-	-	TGTGCCAGTAGGTCCCCTACAGGGAGGGGAGATGGCTACACCTTC	CASRSPTGRGDGYTF
TRBV27	TRBJ1-5	-	-	TGTGCCAGCAGTTTACAGGTGGGAGGGCCCCAGCATTTT	CASSLQVGGPQHF
TRBV19	TRBJ2-5	-	-	TGTGCCAGTAGTATCGGTCGCCAAGAGACCCAGTACTTC	CASSIGRQETQYF
TRBV6-1	TRBJ1-6	-	-	TGTGCCAGCAGTGAAGCAGAGAGCAGTTTAGGATCGCCACCCCTCCACTTT	CASSEAESSLGSPPLHF
TRBV7-2	TRBJ1-2	-	-	TGTGCCAGCAGCTTACAGGCAACCTATGGCTACACCTTC	CASSLQATYGYTF
TRBV30	TRBJ1-3	-	TRBD1	TGTGCCTGGAGTGTTGGACAGGTCTCAGGAAACACCATATATTTT	CAWSVGQVSGNTIYF
TRBV4-1	TRBJ1-1	few	-	TGCGCCAGCAGCCACCAGATCGGACAGAACACTGAAGCTTTCTTT	CASSHQIGQNTEAFF
TRBV2	TRBJ1-3	few	TRBD1	TGTGCCAGCAGTGACCCTGGACAGGACTCTGGAAACACCATATATTTT	CASSDPGQDSGNTIYF
TRBV19	TRBJ2-2	few	-	TGTGCCAGTAGTATCTGGGGGGGCCTTGCCGGGGAGCTGTTTTTT	CASSIWGGLAGELFF
TRBV21-1	TRBJ2-1	few	-	TGTGCCAGCAGCTCCCGTGGACTAGCGGGGGGTTCCAATGAGCAGTTCTTC	CASSSRGLAGGSNEQFF
TRBV6-1	TRBJ1-1	few	-	TGTGCCAGCAGTTTGGCCCCCAGGTTGAACACTGAAGCTTTCTTT	CASSLAPRLNTEAFF
TRBV9	TRBJ2-3	-	TRBD1	TGTGCCAGCAGCGCACGACAGGGGACCAGCACAGATACGCAGTATTTT	CASSARQGTSTDTQYF
TRBV6-1	TRBJ2-7	-	-	TGTGCCAGCAGTGTGGGTTATGGCGTATCGATCTCTTCCTACGAGCAGTACTTC	CASSVGYGVSISSYEQYF